The next 27 T cell receptor beta chains were all read from a single sample in a study of OX40 agonist ivuxolimab in advanced cancers. The protocol used for the library was the immunoSEQ multiplex PCR assay. TCRdb mirrors the immuneACCESS table, restricted to in-frame sequences. Some clones are absent from its copies; in checked studies, under half trace to an unresolved V gene, and the reason for the others is unknown. This sample has tens of thousands of clones in its table, and about 90% of those were observed once. Approximately 3% of the sample belongs to the ten largest clones. Sample: CD4+ or CD8+ T cells sorted from blood, taken in a trial of the OX40 agonist ivuxolimab. The receptors come from an adult with an advanced solid tumor such as melanoma, head and neck, liver or kidney cancer.

V is TRBV6-5 and J is TRBJ1-3, with D unresolved. Germline V gives CDR1 MNHEY, CDR2 SVGAGI. The CDR3 loop spans 14 amino acids. Trimming removed 8 bases at V and 0 bases at J, with 11 bases between. For the CDR3, the DNA is TGTGCCAGCCTCGCGGCGCTCTCTGGAAACACCATATATTTT. It codes for CASLAALSGNTIYF.

For this clone: A junction boundary mismatches the germline segment, possibly from a read error. The chain employs TRBV14 and TRBJ2-5; 10 positions agree with TRBD2. CDR1 and CDR2 from the germline V gene are SGHDN and FVKESK. The CDR3 spans 14 residues. The CDR3 here is CASSSRTSGAILHF. CDR3 DNA sequence: TGTGCCAGCAGCTCCCGGACTAGCGGCGCAATATTGCACTTC.

This clone appeared once. The chain links TRBV15 to TRBJ2-1, with 7 bases matching TRBD1. The V gene's germline CDR1 is LNHNV and CDR2 YYDKDF (reference sequence). This CDR3 is built from 16 residues. Trimming at V came to 0 bases and at J to 2 bases, leaving 4 bases not matched to a gene. CDR3 in amino acids: CATSRDYGTAYNEQFF. The CDR3 nucleotides read TGTGCCACCAGCAGAGATTACGGGACAGCCTACAATGAGCAGTTCTTC.

About this clone itself: The same CDR3 can be traced to other DNA sequences in this sample. The rearrangement joins TRBV7-2 to TRBJ2-1, with 11 bases that match TRBD1. CDR1 is SGHTA, CDR2 FQGNSA, per germline. The CDR3 is made up of 15 amino acids. Trimming removed 4 bases from V and 2 bases from J; junction bases left unmatched: 1. Written as DNA, the CDR3 is TGTGCCAGCAGCTCGGGACAGGGGGCCTACAATGAGCAGTTCTTC. Amino acid sequence: CASSSGQGAYNEQFF.

This chain links TRBV5-8 with TRBJ2-6, with 10 positions matching TRBD1. There are 17 residues in the CDR3. CDR1 SGHTS and CDR2 YDEGEE come from the germline V gene. With V trimmed by 3 bases and J by 3 bases, 6 bases remained unmatched. The CDR3, as DNA: TGTGCCAGCAGCTCTGACAGGGGGCAAATTGGGGCCAACGTCCTGACTTTC. Encoded protein: CASSSDRGQIGANVLTF. Based on the CDR3 plus reference TRBV5-8 and TRBJ2-6, the full variable domain is EAGVTQSPTHLIKTRGQQATLRCSPISGHTSVYWYQQALGLGLQFLLWYDEGEERNRGNFPPRFSGRQFPNYSSELNVNALELEDSALYLCASSSDRGQIGANVLTFGAGSRLTVL.

The CDR3 spells CASSQQGSGTEAFF. The CDR3 DNA follows: TGTGCCAGTAGCCAACAGGGTTCGGGGACTGAAGCTTTCTTT. J is TRBJ1-1 and V is TRBV19, with a possible D match to TRBD1 (6 bases). The CDR3 has 14 amino acids. V was cut by 6 bases and J by 5 bases, with 16 bases left in between. Germline assignment: CDR1 LNHDA and CDR2 SQIVND (reference sequence).

This CDR3 is CASSLARGGSGNTIYF. The CDR3 region has the DNA TGTGCCAGCAGCTTAGCGCGGGGAGGCTCTGGAAACACCATATATTTT. The chain carries TRBV7-2 and TRBJ1-3; D gene ambiguous. Germline assignment: CDR1 SGHTA and CDR2 FQGNSA. The CDR3 sequence is 16 residues long. The V end was cut by 0 bases, the J end by 0 bases, with 9 bases between.

This clone has just one count. The chain carries TRBV25-1 and TRBJ2-3; 8 positions match TRBD2. V lost 6 bases and J lost 6; bases outside the gene matches: 5. The CDR3 extends over 13 amino acids. CDR1 is MGHDK, CDR2 SYGVNS, per germline. CDR3 amino acids: CASRGLVSDTQYF. The DNA of the CDR3 is TGTGCCAGCAGGGGACTAGTTTCCGATACGCAGTATTTT. Based on the CDR3 plus reference TRBV25-1 and TRBJ2-3, the full variable domain is EADIYQTPRYLVIGTGKKITLECSQTMGHDKMYWYQQDPGMELHLIHYSYGVNSTEKGDLSSESTVSRIRTEHFPLTLESARPSHTSQYLCASRGLVSDTQYFGPGTRLTVL.

This chain links TRBV4-1 with TRBJ2-4; no clear D. Trimming pared 3 bases from V and 0 bases from J, leaving 9 bases between. Germline assignment: CDR1 MGHRA and CDR2 YSYEKL. The CDR3 covers 15 residues. The CDR3 DNA sequence: TGCGCCAGCAGCCACTTACAGTTAGCCAAAAACATTCAGTACTTC. Encoded protein: CASSHLQLAKNIQYF.

V usage is TRBV28 and J usage is TRBJ1-3; D uncertain. The V end lost 4 bases, the J end lost 0 bases, and 7 bases lay between the germline ends. Germline V gives CDR1 MDHEN, CDR2 SYDVKM. The CDR3 is 14 residues long. The CDR3 loop reads CASSWAGSGNTIYF. CDR3 in DNA: TGTGCCAGCAGTTGGGCGGGCTCTGGAAACACCATATATTTT.

For this clone: Distinct nucleotide sequences in the sample also encode this CDR3. The CDR3, as DNA: TGTGCCAGCAGTCTAGAGGTGAACACTGAAGCTTTCTTT. Amino acid sequence: CASSLEVNTEAFF. The chain links TRBV7-9 to TRBJ1-1; D unresolved. CDR1 SEHNR and CDR2 FQNEAQ come from the germline V gene (reference sequence). This CDR3 contains 13 residues. The ends were cut back, 6 bases at V and 0 bases at J, with 8 bases in the middle. The full variable domain, completed using reference TRBV7-9 and TRBJ1-1, is DTGVSQNPRHKITKRGQNVTFRCDPISEHNRLYWYRQTLGQGPEFLTYFQNEAQLEKSRLLSDRFSAERPKGSFSTLEIQRTEQGDSAMYLCASSLEVNTEAFFGQGTRLTVV.

This chain joins TRBV10-3 and TRBJ1-5, with 7 bases matching TRBD1. J was trimmed by 2 bases and V by 11 bases; bases with no gene match: 6. CDR3 length: 13 amino acids. Germline CDR1 reads ENHRY; CDR2 reads SYGVKD. CDR3 nucleotide sequence: TGTGCCGCACAGGGGTCTGGCAATCAGCCCCAGCATTTT. Translating it yields CAAQGSGNQPQHF.

CDR3 in DNA: TGTGCCAGCTCTTTTAGAGGTAGCGGCGAGACCCAGTACTTC. Translation: CASSFRGSGETQYF. The chain uses TRBV7-8 and TRBJ2-5, with D possibly TRBD2 on 6 matching bases. This CDR3 comprises 14 residues. Germline values: CDR1 SGHVS, CDR2 FQNEAQ. The V and J ends lost 8 bases and 5 bases respectively, with 18 bases between them.

The chain joins TRBV27 to TRBJ2-3, with a possible D match to TRBD1 (5 bases). CDR1 and CDR2 from the germline V gene are MNHEY and SMNVEV (reference sequence). The CDR3 is 14 amino acids. V gave up 3 bases and J gave up 6 bases, with 13 bases separating them. DNA of the CDR3: TGTGCCAGCAGTTTTTGGGGCGCCACTGATACGCAGTATTTT. Its translation: CASSFWGATDTQYF.

The chain is built from TRBV18 and TRBJ2-1; 11 nucleotides line up with TRBD2. Germline V gene lookup returns CDR1 KGHSH and CDR2 LQKENI. The CDR3 covers 16 residues. Unmatched junction bases numbered 6, after V lost 3 bases and J lost 5 bases. The CDR3 DNA follows: TGTGCCAGCTCACCGACGCTAGCGGGGGGAAACAATGAGCAGTTCTTC. Its protein product is CASSPTLAGGNNEQFF.

The J gene is TRBJ2-1, the V gene TRBV2; 7 bases line up with TRBD2. V trimming: 2 bases; J trimming: 4 bases; junction bases outside the gene matches: 5. Germline CDR1 is SNHLY and CDR2 is FYNNEI. The CDR3 covers 15 residues. Written as DNA, the CDR3 is TGTGCCAGCAGTGAATTGAGCGGGACGTACAATGAGCAGTTCTTC. Translated: CASSELSGTYNEQFF.

The genes are TRBV5-5 and TRBJ1-4, with D possibly TRBD1 on 5 matching bases. Trimming shortened V by 0 bases and J by 8 bases, and 11 bases separated the two germline ends. CDR1 and CDR2 from the germline V gene are SGHKS and YYEKEE (reference sequence). This CDR3 is 14 amino acids long. As DNA, the CDR3 is TGTGCCAGCAGCTTGGGAGGGGTAGGGGAAAAACTGTTTTTT. Residues: CASSLGGVGEKLFF.

The chain combines TRBV5-5 with TRBJ1-2; no definite D call. The germline gives CDR1 SGHKS, CDR2 YYEKEE (reference sequence). This CDR3 contains 12 residues. The germline V and J ends were trimmed by 5 bases and 2 bases, with 7 bases remaining between them. The CDR3 protein is CASSEGNYGYTF. Here the CDR3 DNA reads TGTGCCAGCAGTGAGGGCAACTATGGCTACACCTTC.

V is TRBV2 and J is TRBJ2-2, with D possibly called TRBD1 or TRBD2 (5 bases each). V was pared by 3 bases and J by 3 bases, with 11 bases between. Germline assignment: CDR1 SNHLY and CDR2 FYNNEI. This CDR3 is 15 amino acids long. CDR3 nucleotide sequence: TGTGCCAGCAGTGACGGACTGGGGGACACCGGGGAGCTGTTTTTT. Its protein is CASSDGLGDTGELFF.

This chain links TRBV19 with TRBJ1-1; TRBD1 might be the D (6 bases). The germline V gene has CDR1 LNHDA and CDR2 SQIVND (reference sequence). V was clipped by 7 bases and J by 0 bases, with 9 bases between them. This CDR3 is built from 13 residues. This CDR3 reads CASKRDMNTEAFF. The CDR3 DNA is TGTGCCAGTAAGAGGGACATGAACACTGAAGCTTTCTTT.

V usage is TRBV5-1 and J usage is TRBJ2-7; TRBD2 matches 9 bases. Germline V gene data show CDR1 as SGHRS and CDR2 as YFSETQ. The CDR3 is 17 residues long. V lost 0 bases to trimming and J lost 1 base; unmatched junction nucleotides: 8. The CDR3 DNA follows: TGCGCCAGCAGCTTGGAAGCTAGCGGGGCGCTGTCCTACGAGCAGTACTTC. It encodes CASSLEASGALSYEQYF.

This sequence joins TRBV4-2 and TRBJ1-2; 10 nucleotides agree with TRBD1. The CDR3 covers 14 residues. V lost 5 bases, J lost 4 bases, and 4 bases stayed unmatched. CDR1 is LGHNA and CDR2 is YNFKEQ in the germline V gene. In DNA form, the CDR3 reads TGTGCCAGCAGCTCCGGACAGGGGGGCTATGGCTACACCTTC. The encoded protein is CASSSGQGGYGYTF.

The chain has TRBV28 and TRBJ2-3; D perhaps matches TRBD2 (7 bases). The ends were cut back, 3 bases at V and 5 bases at J, with 15 bases in the middle. The germline V gene encodes CDR1 MDHEN and CDR2 SYDVKM. This CDR3 contains 15 residues. The CDR3, as DNA: TGTGCCAGCAGTTTTAGGGAGGGGGTAGGAGATACGCAGTATTTT. Encoded protein: CASSFREGVGDTQYF. The full variable domain, rest sourced from reference TRBV28 and TRBJ2-3, is DVKVTQSSRYLVKRTGEKVFLECVQDMDHENMFWYRQDPGLGLRLIYFSYDVKMKEKGDIPEGYSVSREKKERFSLILESASTNQTSMYLCASSFREGVGDTQYFGPGTRLTVL.

The chain carries TRBV14 and TRBJ2-3; 12 bases map to TRBD2. Germline-derived CDR1 and CDR2 are SGHDN and FVKESK. The junction had 5 bases not matched to a gene; V was cut back by 0 bases and J by 1 base. This CDR3 has 18 amino acids. The CDR3 is CASSQDQRTSGGTDTQYF. The CDR3 DNA is TGTGCCAGCAGCCAAGATCAAAGGACTAGCGGGGGCACAGATACGCAGTATTTT.

This chain uses TRBV15 with TRBJ1-2; no definite D call. V lost 1 base and J lost 2, with 5 bases in between. Germline lookup yields CDR1 LNHNV and CDR2 YYDKDF (reference sequence). This CDR3 is 13 amino acids long. CDR3 sequence (DNA): TGTGCCACCAGCAGAGGACCAAACTATGGCTACACCTTC. Protein product: CATSRGPNYGYTF.

The chain combines TRBV5-1 with TRBJ1-1; 10 positions match TRBD1. The V and J ends lost 4 bases and 1 base, in that order; junction bases with no gene match: 10. Germline loops: CDR1 SGHRS, CDR2 YFSETQ. The CDR3 totals 17 residues. As DNA, the CDR3 is TGCGCCAGCAGCCGTAGCGGACAGGGGGTAGGGAACACTGAAGCTTTCTTT. Its translation is CASSRSGQGVGNTEAFF.

The chain links TRBV5-4 to TRBJ2-3; D may match TRBD1 or TRBD2 (5 bases each). Trimming shortened V by 2 bases and J by 8 bases, and 21 bases separated the two germline ends. The germline gives CDR1 SGHNT, CDR2 YYREEE (reference sequence). The length of the CDR3 is 16 residues. Here the CDR3 DNA reads TGTGCCAGCAGCTTCTTGACAGACCTAAGCGGAGGTACGCAGTATTTT. Amino acids: CASSFLTDLSGGTQYF.